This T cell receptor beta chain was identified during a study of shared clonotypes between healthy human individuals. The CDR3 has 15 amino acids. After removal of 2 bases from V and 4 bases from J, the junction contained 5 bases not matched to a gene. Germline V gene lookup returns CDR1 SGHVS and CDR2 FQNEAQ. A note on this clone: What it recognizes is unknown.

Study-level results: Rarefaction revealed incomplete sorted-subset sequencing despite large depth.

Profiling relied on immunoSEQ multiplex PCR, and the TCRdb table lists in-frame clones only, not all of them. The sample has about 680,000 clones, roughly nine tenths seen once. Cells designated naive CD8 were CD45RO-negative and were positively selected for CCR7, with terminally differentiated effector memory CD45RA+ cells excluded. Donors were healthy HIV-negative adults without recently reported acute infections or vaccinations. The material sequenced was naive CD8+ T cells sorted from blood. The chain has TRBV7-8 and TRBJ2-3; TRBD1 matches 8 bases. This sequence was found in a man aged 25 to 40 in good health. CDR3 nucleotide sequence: TGTGCCAGCAGCTTACCCGGACAGGGCGCAGATACGCAGTATTTT. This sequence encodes CASSLPGQGADTQYF.